Listed below are T cell receptor beta chains from one sample, sequenced in a study of blood T cell repertoires in COVID-19. Sequenced by immunoSEQ multiplex PCR; TCRdb stores in-frame clones only, minus some. The sample has around 190,000 clones, more than 75% seen once. Sequenced sample: peripheral blood. These receptors all come from a woman in her fifties or sixties with active or convalescent COVID-19. Each CDR3 is given with its conserved first and last residue. Fields, in order: clone size, D gene, V gene, J gene, CDR3 DNA, CDR3 protein. The D gene is left open where the match is weak. Clone size is not always given. Where it is, it says once, few, many or a class for expanded clones.

clone_size: NA
d_call: NA
v_call: TRBV5-3
j_call: TRBJ2-7
cdr3_nt: TGTGCCAGAAGCCGGACAGAGGACCTCTACGAGCAGTACTTC
cdr3_aa: CARSRTEDLYEQYF

clone_size: NA
d_call: TRBD1
v_call: TRBV28
j_call: TRBJ1-1
cdr3_nt: TGTGCCAGCAGTTTACCCACGGGGACAGATATGAACACTGAAGCTTTCTTT
cdr3_aa: CASSLPTGTDMNTEAFF

clone_size: NA
d_call: TRBD1
v_call: TRBV7-2
j_call: TRBJ1-3
cdr3_nt: TGTGCCAGCAGCCGGATGACAGGGACTGGAAACACCATATATTTT
cdr3_aa: CASSRMTGTGNTIYF

clone_size: NA
d_call: TRBD1
v_call: TRBV6-5
j_call: TRBJ1-1
cdr3_nt: TGTGCCAGCGCTCGGGACAGGGACCCCACTGAAGCTTTCTTT
cdr3_aa: CASARDRDPTEAFF

clone_size: few
d_call: TRBD2
v_call: TRBV29-1
j_call: TRBJ2-1
cdr3_nt: TGCAGCGTACCTATTAGCGGGAGGGCTTTGGATGAGCAGTTCTTC
cdr3_aa: CSVPISGRALDEQFF

clone_size: NA
d_call: NA
v_call: TRBV30
j_call: TRBJ1-1
cdr3_nt: TGTGCCTGGATCGGCGGGGGTCGGAGGGACACTGAAGCTTTCTTT
cdr3_aa: CAWIGGGRRDTEAFF

clone_size: few
d_call: NA
v_call: TRBV6-6
j_call: TRBJ2-1
cdr3_nt: TGTGCCAGCAGTTACGCGGGTGAGCAGTTCTTC
cdr3_aa: CASSYAGEQFF

clone_size: NA
d_call: TRBD1
v_call: TRBV15
j_call: TRBJ1-2
cdr3_nt: TGTGCCACCAGCAGAGTGAGGACAGGTGGTCTCTATGGCTACACCTTC
cdr3_aa: CATSRVRTGGLYGYTF

clone_size: NA
d_call: NA
v_call: TRBV29-1
j_call: TRBJ1-1
cdr3_nt: TGCAGCGTTGTGTTGAGGGGCGGGAGCACTGAAGCTTTCTTT
cdr3_aa: CSVVLRGGSTEAFF

clone_size: NA
d_call: NA
v_call: TRBV10-3
j_call: TRBJ1-5
cdr3_nt: TGTGCCATCAGTGGCAGCACGGCGGGGCAGCCCCAGCATTTT
cdr3_aa: CAISGSTAGQPQHF

clone_size: NA
d_call: NA
v_call: TRBV27
j_call: TRBJ2-7
cdr3_nt: TGTGCCAGCAGTCCGGTGCCCAACTCCTACGAGCAGTACTTC
cdr3_aa: CASSPVPNSYEQYF

clone_size: NA
d_call: TRBD1
v_call: TRBV12-5
j_call: TRBJ1-3
cdr3_nt: TGTGCTAGTGGTCCGGGACAGGGGGCCTCTGGAAACACCATATATTTT
cdr3_aa: CASGPGQGASGNTIYF

clone_size: NA
d_call: TRBD1
v_call: TRBV2
j_call: TRBJ1-5
cdr3_nt: TGTGCCAGCGGCAAACAGGGGGCGGGTCAGCCCCAGCATTTT
cdr3_aa: CASGKQGAGQPQHF

clone_size: few
d_call: TRBD1
v_call: TRBV18
j_call: TRBJ1-1
cdr3_nt: TGTGCCAGCTCACCTGACAGGGAGACTGAAGCTTTCTTT
cdr3_aa: CASSPDRETEAFF

clone_size: NA
d_call: TRBD2
v_call: TRBV5-8
j_call: TRBJ2-3
cdr3_nt: TGTGCCAGCAGCTTTTATAGCGGGAAGGGTACAGATACGCAGTATTTT
cdr3_aa: CASSFYSGKGTDTQYF

clone_size: NA
d_call: NA
v_call: TRBV2
j_call: TRBJ1-5
cdr3_nt: TGTGCCAGCAGTGAGAGTTATAGCAATCAGCCCCAGCATTTT
cdr3_aa: CASSESYSNQPQHF

clone_size: NA
d_call: TRBD1
v_call: TRBV27
j_call: TRBJ1-1
cdr3_nt: TGTGCCAGCAGTTTATCTGGGACAGGGGCTTTATACACTGAAGCTTTCTTT
cdr3_aa: CASSLSGTGALYTEAFF

clone_size: NA
d_call: TRBD1
v_call: TRBV11-1
j_call: TRBJ1-2
cdr3_nt: TGTGCCAGCAGCCCCGGGACAGCTAACTATGGCTACACCTTC
cdr3_aa: CASSPGTANYGYTF

clone_size: NA
d_call: NA
v_call: TRBV3-1/TRBV3-2
j_call: TRBJ1-4
cdr3_nt: TGTGCCAGCAGCCTACTGACAGCAACTAATGAAAAACTGTTTTTT
cdr3_aa: CASSLLTATNEKLFF

clone_size: NA
d_call: TRBD1
v_call: TRBV3-1/TRBV3-2
j_call: TRBJ1-5
cdr3_nt: TGTGCCAGCAGCCAAGAAACAGGGGGCCAAATCTTAAATCAGCCCCAGCATTTT
cdr3_aa: CASSQETGGQILNQPQHF

clone_size: once
d_call: NA
v_call: TRBV19
j_call: TRBJ2-2
cdr3_nt: TGTGCCAGTAGTTCCGGGACTTCCAACACCGGGGAGCTGTTTTTT
cdr3_aa: CASSSGTSNTGELFF

clone_size: NA
d_call: NA
v_call: TRBV21-1
j_call: TRBJ2-4
cdr3_nt: TGTGCCAGCAGCACCAGAGGGAAGATCCTAGCCAAAAACATTCAGTACTTC
cdr3_aa: CASSTRGKILAKNIQYF

clone_size: few
d_call: NA
v_call: TRBV11-3
j_call: TRBJ2-2
cdr3_nt: TGTGCCAGCAGCTTACACAGGTTGGCCGGGGAGCTGTTTTTT
cdr3_aa: CASSLHRLAGELFF